The rows below give T cell receptor beta chains drawn from one sample of a study of shared clonotypes between healthy human individuals. The repertoire was sequenced with immunoSEQ multiplex PCR; TCRdb's copy has only in-frame clones and lacks some. This sample has just over 2,000,000 clones, with 90% to 95% found just once. Sequenced: naive CD4+ T cells sorted from blood. The source is a young man in good health. CDR3s leave out the opening cysteine and the closing phenylalanine or tryptophan.

V gene	J gene	CDR3 protein
TRBV28	TRBJ2-5	ASSLRAGPRETQY
TRBV12-5	TRBJ2-5	ASGRTSWYQETQY
TRBV2	TRBJ1-5	ASSESPFRSQH
TRBV5-1	TRBJ1-2	ASSGSGTANYGYT
TRBV6-5	TRBJ1-2	ASSYSGDDYT
TRBV4-1	TRBJ2-1	ASSASGGGYNEQF
TRBV18	TRBJ1-1	ATTTMGEIGTEAF
TRBV6-5	TRBJ2-6	ASSLLAGGANVLT
TRBV6-1	TRBJ2-7	ASSAISGGTYEQY
TRBV18	TRBJ1-5	ASSFRSPGQGANQPQH
TRBV5-1	TRBJ2-2	ASSREETGELF
TRBV15	TRBJ2-4	ATSRDGGQKNIQY
TRBV19	TRBJ1-1	ASSIYSSPREAF
TRBV18	TRBJ2-1	ASSPPGLAYNEQF
TRBV6-1	TRBJ1-6	ASSSLGANSPLH
TRBV6-1	TRBJ1-5	ASSVRSGTGHRDQPQH
TRBV5-6	TRBJ2-3	ASSLMTDTQY
TRBV19	TRBJ2-7	ASRADRGRHEQY
TRBV29-1	TRBJ2-5	SVEDHIAGQETQY
TRBV7-2	TRBJ2-7	ASRLGQGNYEQY
TRBV6-5	TRBJ2-7	ASSLRDRGHHEQY
TRBV5-4	TRBJ1-4	ASSSRQATNEKLF
TRBV4-3	TRBJ1-6	ASSQGRVANSPLH
TRBV9	TRBJ2-7	ASNGQY
TRBV28	TRBJ2-6	ASGSTISGANVLT
TRBV6-1	TRBJ1-1	ASRDQGQMNTEAF
TRBV30	TRBJ1-6	AWSPGGSPLH
TRBV7-8	TRBJ2-1	ASSSGTSGSYLRPYNEQF
TRBV13	TRBJ2-1	ASSSVGQGANEQF
TRBV5-1	TRBJ2-1	ASSSTTRVDNEQF
TRBV6-5	TRBJ2-3	ASSRSTDTQY
TRBV5-6	TRBJ1-4	ASSLDLAGTEKLF
TRBV28	TRBJ1-2	ASSLQVLANYGYT
TRBV7-9	TRBJ2-3	ASSLGLAPTDTQY
TRBV18	TRBJ2-7	ASSPVTGSSYEQY
TRBV11-2	TRBJ2-3	ASTLSRTGGTDTQY
TRBV19	TRBJ1-5	ASSISGTGNQPQH
TRBV7-9	TRBJ1-1	ASSLGQMNTEAF
TRBV7-2	TRBJ2-7	ASSLEYGGSYEQY